This TCR beta chain comes out of a study of T-cell memory formation after mild COVID-19. Study outcomes and limitations: Those CD4+ clones that contracted were mainly in CM and EM (CD8+ ones in EMRA). A balance of CD4 and CD8 characterized clones contracting day 15 to 85, whereas later expanders leaned CD4+.

Germline-derived CDR1 and CDR2 are SNHLY and FYNNEI. The CDR3 totals 13 residues. Trimming cost V 3 bases and J 9 bases, with 12 bases left between them. This clonotype was found a few times. Its antigen is undetermined. A single record per CDR3 protein comes from TCRdb applying MiXCR to the 5' RACE reads. The profile shows roughly 600,000 distinct CDR3 sequences, around 17% of them singletons. The source material was PBMCs or a T cell subset sorted from them (not recorded which). This sequence joins TRBV2 and TRBJ2-1; D is unclear. The sequence was collected from an adult woman who had mild COVID-19 (a few samples of this study predate the infection). Cell type and time point are not known. As DNA, the CDR3 is TGTGCCAGCAGTGAGTTTGAAGGCGGTGAGCAGTTCTTC. Encoded protein: CASSEFEGGEQFF.